This paragraph covers one T cell receptor beta chain sequence. The sample belongs to a study of T cell changes during pregnancy in multiple sclerosis. Unmatched junction bases numbered 11, after V lost 4 bases and J lost 5 bases. Germline lookup yields CDR1 SGHRS and CDR2 YFSETQ. The CDR3 runs 16 residues. TCRdb keeps only in-frame clones here, not all; method: immunoSEQ multiplex PCR. The sample includes tens of thousands of clones, roughly 90% of them seen just once. Sample: CD4+ T cells from peripheral blood mononuclear cells, taken in the second trimester of pregnancy. This sequence was found in a female donor with multiple sclerosis, enrolled in a pregnancy study. V gene TRBV5-1 combines with J gene TRBJ2-2; TRBD2 matches 7 bases. The CDR3 spells CASSLTGGRGTGELFF. CDR3 nucleotide sequence: TGCGCCAGCAGCCTCACGGGGGGAAGAGGGACCGGGGAGCTGTTTTTT.